The present TCR beta chain was sequenced within a study of blood T cell repertoires in COVID-19. Study overall: The analysed material was cDNA or gDNA that came from T cells, B-cell-depleted T cells, or PBMCs.

Enrollees, about 18 to 100 years old, lived in 24 US areas. Participants' reported clinical history set cohort assignment. Two negative PCRs, clearance, or symptom resolution characterized the recovered Cohort 3 donors. The table came from immunoSEQ multiplex PCR; TCRdb's copy has only in-frame clones and leaves some out. The sample has 150,000 to 200,000 clones, approximately 82% seen once; the top ten hold 15% to 20%. This clone has more than one count but fewer than ten. Germline CDR1 and CDR2: MNHEY and SVGEGT. V lost 5 bases and J lost 2, with 10 bases in between. This CDR3 has 14 amino acids. This TCR was sampled from a woman aged 45 to 65 who had recovered from COVID-19. Source material: PBMCs or T cells enriched from blood (not recorded which). The rearrangement uses TRBV6-2 or TRBV6-3 and TRBJ2-4; D remains unclear. In DNA form, the CDR3 reads TGTGCCAGCAGTGTAACACCTTCCAAAAACATTCAGTACTTC. Its protein product is CASSVTPSKNIQYF.